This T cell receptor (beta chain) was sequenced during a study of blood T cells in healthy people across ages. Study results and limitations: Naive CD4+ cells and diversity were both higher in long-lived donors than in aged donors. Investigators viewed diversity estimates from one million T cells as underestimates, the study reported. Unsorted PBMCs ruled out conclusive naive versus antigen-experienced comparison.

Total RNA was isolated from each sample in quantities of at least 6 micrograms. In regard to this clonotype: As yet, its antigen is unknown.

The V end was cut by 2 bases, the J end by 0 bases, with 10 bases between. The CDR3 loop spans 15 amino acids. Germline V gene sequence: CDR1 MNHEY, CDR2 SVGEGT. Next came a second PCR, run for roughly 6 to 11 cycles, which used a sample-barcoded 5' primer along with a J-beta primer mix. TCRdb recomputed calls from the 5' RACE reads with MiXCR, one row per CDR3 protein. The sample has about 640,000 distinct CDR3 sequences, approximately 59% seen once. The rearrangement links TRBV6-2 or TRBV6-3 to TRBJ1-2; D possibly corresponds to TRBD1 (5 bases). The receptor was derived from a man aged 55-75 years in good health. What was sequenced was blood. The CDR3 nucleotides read TGTGCCAGCAGTTACCACGGACAAACTAACTATGGCTACACCTTC. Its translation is CASSYHGQTNYGYTF.